This T cell receptor beta chain was captured in a study of blood T cell repertoires in COVID-19. Study-wide context: Some COVID-19 samples were acute and others convalescent; all came from the United States, Italy and Spain. Sources were T cells, B-cell-depleted T cells, or PBMCs; the material itself was cDNA or gDNA.

CDR1 is SGHAT, CDR2 FQNNGV, per germline. V lost 1 base to trimming and J lost 3 bases; unmatched junction nucleotides: 6. CDR3 size: 16 residues. Under the authors' procedure: Using reference gene primer amplification, nucleated cell counts were estimated. Profiled with immunoSEQ multiplex PCR; TCRdb holds only in-frame clones, not every one. V and J calls and clone size are given by that table; D and trimming were obtained from the DNA. The sample has about 200,000 clones, roughly 81% seen once; the top ten hold 4.5% to 5%. This clonotype was obtained from a woman aged 80 or over with acute or convalescent COVID-19. Sequencing was performed on peripheral blood. The chain joins TRBV11-2 to TRBJ2-7; 10 bases are a match to TRBD2. The CDR3 coding sequence is TGTGCCAGCAGCTTAGGGTCACTAGCGGGGCACTACGAGCAGTACTTC. Translation gives CASSLGSLAGHYEQYF.